A selection of T cell receptor beta chains follows, all from one sample in a study of graft-versus-host responses after intestinal transplantation. Their target antigens are unknown. Data came from immunoSEQ multiplex PCR; TCRdb stores just in-frame clones and leaves some out. This table has tens of thousands of clones, around 90% appearing once. The sample consisted of unstimulated CD4+ T cells sorted from spleen or lymph node cells, taken before transplant. Source of these receptors: a human donor who was the organ donor for an intestinal transplant. The CDR3 runs from the conserved cysteine through the conserved F or W. A D gene is named only where the DNA matches it firmly. Clone size is given for some rows only: seen once, a few or many times, or a class if the clone is expanded.

clone_size	d_call	v_call	j_call	cdr3_nt	cdr3_aa
.	.	TRBV2	TRBJ1-3	TGTGCCAGCAGACGACAGGCCTACTCTGGAAACACCATATATTTT	CASRRQAYSGNTIYF
once	.	TRBV4-1	TRBJ2-1	TGCGCCAGCAGCCAAGTCAGCGGACCTACAATGAGGCAGTTCTTC	CASSQVSGPTMRQFF
.	.	TRBV28	TRBJ1-5	TGTGCCAGCATCCAGGGAGGGGGTCAGCCCCAGCATTTT	CASIQGGGQPQHF
.	TRBD1	TRBV15	TRBJ1-4	TGTGCCACCAGCAGAGAGACAGGGGGTGAAAAACTGTTTTTT	CATSRETGGEKLFF
.	TRBD2	TRBV2	TRBJ2-7	TGTGCCAGCAGGACCGGACTAGCGGGAATCTACGAGCAGTACTTC	CASRTGLAGIYEQYF
once	TRBD1	TRBV4-2	TRBJ1-4	TGTGCCAGCAGCCGACAGGGTGAAAAACTGTTTTTT	CASSRQGEKLFF
.	TRBD2	TRBV6-5	TRBJ2-7	TGTGCCAGCAGTTACTCTACTAGCGGGAGCCACGAGCAGTACTTC	CASSYSTSGSHEQYF
.	TRBD2	TRBV5-1	TRBJ2-1	TGCGCCAGCAGCTCTAGCGGGCGACAAAACAATGAGCAGTTCTTC	CASSSSGRQNNEQFF
.	TRBD1	TRBV10-1	TRBJ1-1	TGCGCCAGCAGTCCCGGGACAGGGGGGAAGACTGAAGCTTTCTTT	CASSPGTGGKTEAFF
.	TRBD1	TRBV6-1	TRBJ1-1	TGTGCCAGCAGGCAAGGACAGGGTCTAATCACTGAAGCTTTCTTT	CASRQGQGLITEAFF
.	TRBD2	TRBV10-1	TRBJ2-3	TGCGCCAGCAGTGAGTCGCCCTATTTAGTTGGCGGGAGAAGAGATACGCAGTATTTT	CASSESPYLVGGRRDTQYF
.	.	TRBV21-1	TRBJ2-7	TGTGCCAGCAGCTCACACCAGGTGGGTAACGAGCAGTACTTC	CASSSHQVGNEQYF
once	.	TRBV4-1	TRBJ1-3	TGCGCCAGCAGCCGATTTAATCTACCCAGGGGCCCCGATCGTTCCTCTGGAAACACCATATATTTT	CASSRFNLPRGPDRSSGNTIYF
.	TRBD1	TRBV4-2	TRBJ1-1	TGTGCCAGCAGCCAAGATACGGGTGGACAGGGGGCGTACCTCGGAGCTTTCTTT	CASSQDTGGQGAYLGAFF
.	.	TRBV5-1	TRBJ2-2	TGCGCCAGCAGCTTGGATTTGAGGGAAGGGACGAACACCGGGGAGCTGTTTTTT	CASSLDLREGTNTGELFF
.	.	TRBV25-1	TRBJ2-1	TGTGCCAGCAGTGGCAGCTACAATGAGCAGTTCTTC	CASSGSYNEQFF
.	.	TRBV5-1	TRBJ2-2	TGCGCCAGCAGCTTGGGCCTAGCCAACACCGGGGAGCTGTTTTTT	CASSLGLANTGELFF
.	TRBD2	TRBV15	TRBJ2-7	TGTGCCACCAGCAGATTCACTAGCGGGGGGAGCTACGAGCAGTACTTC	CATSRFTSGGSYEQYF
.	.	TRBV6-1	TRBJ2-3	TGTGCCGGAGCGGTCCGGGGAGCAGATACGCAGTATTTT	CAGAVRGADTQYF
.	.	TRBV9	TRBJ1-2	TGTGCCAGCAGCGTAGGTGAGGGGGGGATCTATGGCTACACCTTC	CASSVGEGGIYGYTF
.	TRBD1	TRBV11-2	TRBJ1-3	TGTGCCAGCAGCTTGCAGACAGGGCAGGGAAACACCATATATTTT	CASSLQTGQGNTIYF
.	.	TRBV30	TRBJ2-7	TGTGCCTGGAGCGGAACTCGGGGATCCGAGCAGTACTTC	CAWSGTRGSEQYF
.	.	TRBV19	TRBJ2-7	TGTGCCAGTAGTAATTCAGGGTATCTCTCCGAGCAGTACTTC	CASSNSGYLSEQYF
.	TRBD2	TRBV4-1	TRBJ2-3	TGCGCCAGCAGCCAATCGGTGCGGGGGGGCGTGGGGGATACGCAGTATTTT	CASSQSVRGGVGDTQYF
.	.	TRBV19	TRBJ1-5	TGTGCCAGTAAAAGTATCTGGGGAGGGCAGCACAATCAGCCCCAGCATTTT	CASKSIWGGQHNQPQHF
.	.	TRBV7-8	TRBJ2-7	TGTGCCAGCAGCTTAACTAGCTCCTCCTACGAGCAGTACTTC	CASSLTSSSYEQYF
.	TRBD2	TRBV10-1	TRBJ2-3	TGCGCCAGCAGTGAACTGTGGGCCCGCGAAGAGCGGGGAGATACGCAGTATTTT	CASSELWAREERGDTQYF
.	.	TRBV10-3	TRBJ2-3	TGTGCCACCTCTCCCCAGGATACGCAGTATTTT	CATSPQDTQYF
.	.	TRBV7-6	TRBJ1-5	TGTGCCAGCAGCTTAGCCCCAGGAATGAATCAGCCCCAGCATTTT	CASSLAPGMNQPQHF
.	.	TRBV5-1	TRBJ2-7	TGCGCCAGCAGCTTTCCAGGGGCCTCCTACGAGCAGTACTTC	CASSFPGASYEQYF
.	.	TRBV2	TRBJ2-5	TGTGCCAGCAGTGAACCGGGACATGCTGAAGAGACCCAGTACTTC	CASSEPGHAEETQYF
.	.	TRBV5-1	TRBJ2-2	TGCGCCAGTCGGGACACATCCACCGGGGAGCTGTTTTTT	CASRDTSTGELFF
.	.	TRBV14	TRBJ2-7	TGTGCCAGCAGCCAAGAAGGGGTAGCCTACGAGCAGTACTTC	CASSQEGVAYEQYF
.	TRBD2	TRBV9	TRBJ2-1	TGTGCCAGCAGCGCGCGTCGGCTAGCGGGGGGTCCATACAATGAGCAGTTCTTC	CASSARRLAGGPYNEQFF
once	TRBD1	TRBV7-9	TRBJ1-2	TGTGCCAGCAGCTTACGACAGGGTGAGGGCTACACCTTC	CASSLRQGEGYTF
.	TRBD2	TRBV15	TRBJ2-1	TGTGCCACCAGCAGAGATCCCCCCTATACTAGCGTTGTTAGGGATGAGCAGTTCTTC	CATSRDPPYTSVVRDEQFF
once	.	TRBV10-3	TRBJ1-2	TGTGCCAACGGGTATACTGGGTTTGATGGCTACACCTTC	CANGYTGFDGYTF